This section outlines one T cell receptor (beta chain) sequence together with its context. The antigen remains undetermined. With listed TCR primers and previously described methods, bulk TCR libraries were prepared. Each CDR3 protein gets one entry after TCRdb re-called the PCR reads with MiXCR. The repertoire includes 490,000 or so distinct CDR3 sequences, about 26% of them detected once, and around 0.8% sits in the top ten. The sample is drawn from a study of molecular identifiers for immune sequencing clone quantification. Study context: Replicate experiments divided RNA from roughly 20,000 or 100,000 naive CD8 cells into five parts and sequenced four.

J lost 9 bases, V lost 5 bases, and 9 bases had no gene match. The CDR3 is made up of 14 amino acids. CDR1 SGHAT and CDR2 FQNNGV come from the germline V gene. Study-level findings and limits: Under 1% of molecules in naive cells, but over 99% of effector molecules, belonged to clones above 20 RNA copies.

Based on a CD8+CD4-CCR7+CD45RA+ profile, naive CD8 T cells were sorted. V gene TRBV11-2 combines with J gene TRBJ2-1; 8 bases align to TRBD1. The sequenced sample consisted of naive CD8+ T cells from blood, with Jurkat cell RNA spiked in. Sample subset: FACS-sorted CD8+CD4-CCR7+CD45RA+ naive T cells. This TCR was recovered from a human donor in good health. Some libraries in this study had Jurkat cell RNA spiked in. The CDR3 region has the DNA TGTGCCAGCAGCCCCCCGACAGGGGTAGGTGAGCAGTTCTTC. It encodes CASSPPTGVGEQFF.